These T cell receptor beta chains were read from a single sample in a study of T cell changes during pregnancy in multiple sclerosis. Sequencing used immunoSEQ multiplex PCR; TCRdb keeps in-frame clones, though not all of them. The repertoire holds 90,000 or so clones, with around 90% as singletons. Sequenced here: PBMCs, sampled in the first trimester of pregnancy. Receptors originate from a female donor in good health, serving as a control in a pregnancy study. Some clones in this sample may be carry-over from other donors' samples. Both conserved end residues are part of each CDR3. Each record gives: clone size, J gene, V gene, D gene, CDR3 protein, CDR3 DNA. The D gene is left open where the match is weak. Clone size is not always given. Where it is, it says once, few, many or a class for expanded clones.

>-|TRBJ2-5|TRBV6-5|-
CASSYSIALRGETQYF
TGTGCCAGCAGTTACTCAATTGCCCTTAGGGGAGAGACCCAGTACTTC
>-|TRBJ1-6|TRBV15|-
CATSRGQDSYNSPLHF
TGTGCCACCAGCCGGGGACAAGACTCCTATAATTCACCCCTCCACTTT
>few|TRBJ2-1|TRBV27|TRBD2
CASSRRQLAGYNEQFF
TGTGCCAGCAGCCGTCGGCAACTAGCGGGCTACAATGAGCAGTTCTTC
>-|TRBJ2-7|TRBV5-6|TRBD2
CASSFSPSGPYEQYF
TGTGCCAGCAGCTTTTCTCCTAGCGGACCCTACGAGCAGTACTTC
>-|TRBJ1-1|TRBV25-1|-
CASSETSRARAFF
TGTGCCAGCAGTGAAACTAGCCGGGCGAGAGCTTTCTTT
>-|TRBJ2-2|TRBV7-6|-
CASSLEFRGRGGELFF
TGTGCCAGCAGCTTAGAGTTTAGGGGGAGAGGCGGGGAGCTGTTTTTT
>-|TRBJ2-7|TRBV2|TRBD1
CASSPKQGPVEQYF
TGTGCCAGCAGCCCAAAACAGGGGCCGGTCGAGCAGTACTTC
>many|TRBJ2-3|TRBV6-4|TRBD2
CASSDAGGTDTQYF
TGTGCCAGCAGTGACGCGGGGGGCACAGATACGCAGTATTTT
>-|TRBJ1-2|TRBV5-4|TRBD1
CASSLQGAGGYTF
TGTGCCAGCAGCCTACAGGGGGCGGGTGGCTACACCTTC
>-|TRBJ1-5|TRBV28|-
CASSLNQPQHF
TGTGCCAGCAGCCTTAATCAGCCCCAGCATTTT
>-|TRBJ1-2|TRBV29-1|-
CSVEEGTGYGYTF
TGCAGCGTCGAGGAGGGGACGGGGTATGGCTACACCTTC
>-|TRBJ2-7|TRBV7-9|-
CASSLGQINYEQYF
TGTGCCAGCAGCTTAGGACAGATAAACTACGAGCAGTACTTC
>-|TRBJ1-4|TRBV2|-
CASRNRVGDEKLFF
TGTGCCAGCAGGAACAGGGTCGGGGATGAAAAACTGTTTTTT
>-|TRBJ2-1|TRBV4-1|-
CASSQERGLGEQFF
TGCGCCAGCAGCCAAGAGCGGGGGCTGGGTGAGCAGTTCTTC
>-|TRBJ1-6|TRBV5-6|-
CASSFYSGDSSYNSPLHF
TGTGCCAGCAGCTTTTATTCGGGAGACAGCTCCTATAATTCACCCCTCCACTTT
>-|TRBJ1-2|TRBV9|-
CASSPGTLRDTHGYTF
TGTGCCAGCAGTCCCGGTACTCTCAGGGACACCCATGGCTACACCTTC
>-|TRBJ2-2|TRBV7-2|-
CASSFPVTGELFF
TGTGCCAGCAGCTTTCCGGTGACCGGGGAGCTGTTTTTT
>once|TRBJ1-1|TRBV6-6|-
CASSRDMNTEAFF
TGTGCCAGCAGCCGCGACATGAACACTGAAGCTTTCTTT
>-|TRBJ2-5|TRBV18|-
CASSSGETQYF
TGTGCCAGCTCATCAGGGGAGACCCAGTACTTC
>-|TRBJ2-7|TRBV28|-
CASSSGTLFYEQYF
TGTGCCAGCAGTTCCGGGACACTTTTCTACGAGCAGTACTTC
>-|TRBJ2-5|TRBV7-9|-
CASRGLQETQYF
TGTGCCAGCAGGGGACTGCAAGAGACCCAGTACTTC
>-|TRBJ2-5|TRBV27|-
CASSSDLQETQYF
TGTGCCAGCAGCAGCGATCTACAAGAGACCCAGTACTTC
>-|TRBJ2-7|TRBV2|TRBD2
CASRREAYEQYF
TGTGCCAGCAGGCGGGAGGCGTACGAGCAGTACTTC
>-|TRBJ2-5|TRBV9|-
CASSVAPAEETQYF
TGTGCCAGCAGCGTAGCTCCTGCGGAAGAGACCCAGTACTTC
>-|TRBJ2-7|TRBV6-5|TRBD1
CASSASGTGPYEQYF
TGTGCCAGCAGTGCCTCCGGGACAGGTCCTTACGAGCAGTACTTC
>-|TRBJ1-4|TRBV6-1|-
CASSEAPPTRAYLTLFF
TGTGCCAGCAGTGAAGCGCCTCCCACCAGGGCTTACCTAACCCTCTTTTTT
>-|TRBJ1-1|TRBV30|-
CAWSTSGATEAFF
TGTGCCTGGTCTACCTCAGGGGCCACTGAAGCTTTCTTT
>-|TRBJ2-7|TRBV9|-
CASSPGDDTRFYEQYF
TGTGCCAGCAGCCCAGGGGACGACACGAGGTTCTACGAGCAGTACTTC
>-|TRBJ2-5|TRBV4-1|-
CASSQNGDGETQYF
TGCGCCAGCAGCCAAAACGGGGATGGAGAGACCCAGTACTTC
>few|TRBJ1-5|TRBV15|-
CATSRVRGGVDSNQPQHF
TGTGCCACCAGCAGAGTGCGGGGGGGTGTGGATAGCAATCAGCCCCAGCATTTT
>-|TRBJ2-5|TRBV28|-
CASSLSGTPQETQYF
TGTGCCAGCAGTCTTTCCGGGACTCCCCAAGAGACCCAGTACTTC